One T cell receptor beta chain is described in this entry. The CDR3 spans 15 residues. Germline values: CDR1 SGDLS, CDR2 YYNGEE. Trimming removed 3 bases at V and 0 bases at J, with 12 bases between. The record originates from a study of cytomegalovirus exposure and HLA in healthy donors. Produced via immunoSEQ multiplex PCR; TCRdb's table is partial and in-frame only. This sample has approximately 70,000 clones, with 90% to 95% found just once. The receptor comes from a young woman in good health and CMV-seropositive. The sequenced sample consisted of PBMCs. V usage is TRBV9 and J usage is TRBJ1-1; D may be TRBD1 (6 bases). DNA of the CDR3: TGTGCCAGCAGCGAGGCACAGGGAATGAACACTGAAGCTTTCTTT. Its translation: CASSEAQGMNTEAFF.